These 32 T cell receptor beta chains were all obtained from the same sample, sequenced in a study of shared clonotypes between healthy human individuals (dated by TCRdb to the early 2020s). The library was produced with the immunoSEQ multiplex PCR assay. TCRdb carries this immuneACCESS record with in-frame sequences only. Its versions omit some clonotypes, under half of them owing to an unresolved V gene in the studies checked, with the rest unexplained. The sample profile shows roughly 500,000 clones; approximately 79% of them were found once. The ten most abundant clones make up 13% of the sample. Sequencing was performed on PBMCs. The receptors stem from a middle-aged woman in good health. Some clones in this sample may be carry-over from other donors' samples.

Here the CDR3 DNA reads TGTGCCAGCAGTTTAATCGGGGGGCACGGGAAAGAGACCCAGTACTTC. Protein product: CASSLIGGHGKETQYF. V is TRBV27 and J is TRBJ2-5; D is perhaps TRBD2 (7 bases). V was shortened by 2 bases and J by 3 bases, with 16 bases between the two germline ends. The CDR3 is 16 amino acids. Looked up from germline, CDR1 is MNHEY and CDR2 is SMNVEV (reference sequence).

The chain is built from TRBV4-1 and TRBJ2-7, with D possibly TRBD1 on 5 matching bases. The germline V gene has CDR1 MGHRA and CDR2 YSYEKL. With 1 base removed from V and 0 bases from J, the gap between germline ends came to 13 bases. This CDR3 contains 16 residues. Here the CDR3 reads CASSQVDSWNSYEQYF. The CDR3, as DNA: TGCGCCAGCAGCCAAGTTGACAGCTGGAACTCCTACGAGCAGTACTTC.

This sequence joins TRBV9 and TRBJ1-1; D is possibly TRBD1 (6 bases). Trimming pared 0 bases from V and 3 bases from J, leaving 12 bases between. The germline gives CDR1 SGDLS, CDR2 YYNGEE. CDR3 length: 15 amino acids. The CDR3 spells CASSVGGTPDTEAFF. The CDR3 nucleotides read TGTGCCAGCAGCGTAGGTGGGACACCTGACACTGAAGCTTTCTTT.

The chain uses TRBV5-6 and TRBJ2-5; 8 bases map to TRBD1. The J segment lost 6 bases and the V segment lost 0 bases, leaving 16 bases of the junction unmatched. The germline V gene has CDR1 SGHDT and CDR2 YYEEEE. The CDR3 consists of 18 residues. The CDR3 is CASSLGLGAGGAVKTQYF. In DNA, the CDR3 is TGTGCCAGCAGCTTGGGATTGGGGGCAGGGGGCGCAGTAAAGACCCAGTACTTC.

CDR3 nucleotide sequence: TGTGCAAGTCGCTTGCGGGTGGGCCGTCACAATGAGCAGTTCTTC. It translates to CASRLRVGRHNEQFF. The chain combines TRBV12-2 with TRBJ2-1; the tabulated D call, TRBD2, remains unverified against the DNA. TRBV12-2 is reported as a pseudogene. CDR3 length: 15 residues.

V gene TRBV15 combines with J gene TRBJ2-7; TRBD2 might be the D (6 bases). Germline loops: CDR1 LNHNV, CDR2 YYDKDF (reference sequence). This CDR3 is 14 amino acids long. V gave up 4 bases and J gave up 7 bases, with 17 bases separating them. CDR3 sequence: CATSTYMGGSEQYF. Written as DNA, the CDR3 is TGTGCCACCAGCACCTATATGGGGGGTTCGGAGCAGTACTTC.

The CDR3 here is CASSLGLDGIGEQFF. The CDR3 DNA sequence: TGCGCCAGCAGCTTGGGACTAGACGGCATTGGCGAGCAGTTCTTC. The chain combines TRBV5-1 with TRBJ2-1; D perhaps matches TRBD2 (6 bases). The V gene lost 0 bases and the J gene lost 10 bases, with 17 bases spanning the gap. This CDR3 contains 15 residues. Germline values: CDR1 SGHRS, CDR2 YFSETQ.

The chain joins TRBV25-1 to TRBJ2-1; the match to TRBD2 covers 8 bases. Per germline, CDR1 MGHDK and CDR2 SYGVNS. The CDR3 is 15 residues long. J gave up 4 bases and V 2 bases, and 4 bases lay outside the gene matches. In DNA form, the CDR3 reads TGTGCCAGCAGTGAAGGAGCGGGAGAATACAATGAGCAGTTCTTC. It specifies CASSEGAGEYNEQFF. Complete variable domain (other parts from reference TRBV25-1 and TRBJ2-1): EADIYQTPRYLVIGTGKKITLECSQTMGHDKMYWYQQDPGMELHLIHYSYGVNSTEKGDLSSESTVSRIRTEHFPLTLESARPSHTSQYLCASSEGAGEYNEQFFGPGTRLTVL.

This clone was counted a few times. The CDR3, as DNA: TGTGCCAGCAGCCGGGAGGTTTTAGGTACCGGGGAGCTGTTTTTT. Translation gives CASSREVLGTGELFF. This chain connects TRBV6-4 to TRBJ2-2; 7 bases agree with TRBD2. This CDR3 has 15 amino acids. V lost 6 bases and J lost 5; bases outside the gene matches: 9. Germline values: CDR1 MRHNA, CDR2 SNTAGT.

The rearrangement links TRBV14 to TRBJ2-2, with TRBD1 matching over 9 bases. Germline loops: CDR1 SGHDN, CDR2 FVKESK. Trimming took 2 bases from V and 6 from J; bases not matched to a gene: 1. CDR3 length: 14 amino acids. CDR3 protein: CASSQRTGAGELFF. In DNA, the CDR3 is TGTGCCAGCAGCCAACGGACAGGGGCCGGGGAGCTGTTTTTT.

This clone has a single count. The junction shows a germline mismatch at one end, possibly a read error. The genes are TRBV6-1 and TRBJ2-5; 12 positions match TRBD2. Per germline, CDR1 MNHNS and CDR2 SASEGT. CDR3 length: 15 residues. CDR3 in DNA: TGTGCCAGCAGTGAAGAGGCGGCTAGCGGGAGGGCCAGGGACTTC. As protein: CASSEEAASGRARDF.

This clone was detected only a few times. The V gene is TRBV28, the J gene TRBJ1-3; D gene ambiguous. The germline V and J ends were trimmed by 3 bases and 0 bases, with 12 bases remaining between them. This CDR3 has 16 amino acids. Germline V lookup: CDR1 MDHEN, CDR2 SYDVKM. The CDR3, as DNA: TGTGCCAGCAGTTTCTATTTGGGAAACTCTGGAAACACCATATATTTT. Its protein is CASSFYLGNSGNTIYF.

The genes are TRBV4-2 and TRBJ2-5; possibly TRBD1 for D (6 bases). The germline V gene has CDR1 LGHNA and CDR2 YNFKEQ. V lost 4 bases to trimming and J lost 1 base, with 22 bases between them. The CDR3 runs 18 residues. The CDR3 spells CASSPLSTGRGPQETQYF. For the CDR3, the DNA is TGTGCCAGCAGCCCTCTTTCTACAGGGAGAGGCCCCCAAGAGACCCAGTACTTC.

This chain joins TRBV27 and TRBJ2-7; 10 bases match TRBD2. The CDR3 covers 18 residues. The ends lost 7 bases at V and 2 bases at J; junction bases unmatched: 17. Germline V gene data show CDR1 as MNHEY and CDR2 as SMNVEV (reference sequence). This chain's CDR3 is CASINLRLAGEGTYEQYF. CDR3 bases: TGTGCCAGCATCAACCTTAGGCTAGCGGGAGAGGGGACCTACGAGCAGTACTTC.

This rearrangement joins TRBV7-3 to TRBJ2-3; 7 nucleotides align to TRBD2. Germline assignment: CDR1 SGHTA and CDR2 FQGTGA. Trimming at V came to 7 bases and at J to 2 bases, leaving 6 bases not matched to a gene. CDR3 length equals 14 residues. The chain's CDR3 is CASTKAGPTDTQYF. CDR3 bases: TGTGCCAGCACCAAAGCGGGACCCACAGATACGCAGTATTTT.

This clone was counted a few times. V is TRBV11-2 and J is TRBJ2-3, with 8 bases identical to TRBD2. Losses at the gene ends were 0 bases for V and 2 bases for J; bases not matched to a gene: 4. The germline V gene has CDR1 SGHAT and CDR2 FQNNGV. There are 16 residues in the CDR3. The CDR3 bases are TGTGCCAGCAGCTTAGAAACTAGCGGACCCACAGATACGCAGTATTTT. Protein product: CASSLETSGPTDTQYF. Combining the CDR3 with reference TRBV11-2 and TRBJ2-3 gives the whole variable domain EAGVAQSPRYKIIEKRQSVAFWCNPISGHATLYWYQQILGQGPKLLIQFQNNGVVDDSQLPKDRFSAERLKGVDSTLKIQPAKLEDSAVYLCASSLETSGPTDTQYFGPGTRLTVL.

This clone was seen only a few times. The chain joins TRBV30 to TRBJ1-6, with TRBD1 identical over 9 bases. J was trimmed by 6 bases and V by 5 bases; bases with no gene match: 2. The CDR3 contains 13 residues. From germline, CDR1 is GTSNPN and CDR2 SVGIG (reference sequence). Here the CDR3 DNA reads TGTGCCTGGGGACAGGGGATTAATTCACCCCTCCACTTT. It translates to CAWGQGINSPLHF.

The chain links TRBV18 to TRBJ2-7, with a tentative D call TRBD1 (5 bases). The ends were cut back, 6 bases at V and 5 bases at J, with 14 bases in the middle. The CDR3 loop spans 13 amino acids. In germline, CDR1 is KGHSH, CDR2 LQKENI. CDR3 DNA sequence: TGTGCCAGCTCGCCCCGACAGTCCCACGAGCAGTACTTC. This gives the protein CASSPRQSHEQYF. The complete variable domain, with remaining parts taken from reference TRBV18 and TRBJ2-7, reads NAGVMQNPRHLVRRRGQEARLRCSPMKGHSHVYWYRQLPEEGLKFMVYLQKENIIDESGMPKERFSAEFPKEGPSILRIQQVVRGDSAAYFCASSPRQSHEQYFGPGTRLTVT.

The gene calls are TRBV4-2 and TRBJ2-5; 8 bases line up with TRBD2. The germline V gene encodes CDR1 LGHNA and CDR2 YNFKEQ. With 0 bases clipped from V and 3 bases from J, the junction kept 6 bases outside the gene matches. This CDR3 has 16 amino acids. The chain's CDR3 is CASSQEAGGLEETQYF. The CDR3 region has the DNA TGTGCCAGCAGCCAAGAGGCGGGAGGCTTGGAAGAGACCCAGTACTTC.

Concerning this clone: Mismatch with germline at one junction end may stem from a read error. The chain employs TRBV28 and TRBJ2-7, with TRBD2 identical over 14 bases. CDR3 length equals 13 residues. Germline V CDR1 and CDR2: MDHEN, SYDVKM. The CDR3 DNA is TGTGCCAGCAGTCCCAGACTAGCGGGAGGGCCGGTTTTC. Translating gives CASSPRLAGGPVF.

This clone was seen only a few times. The V gene is TRBV6-1, the J gene TRBJ1-5; D gene uncertain. The V end lost 2 bases, the J end lost 2 bases, and 4 bases lay between the germline ends. Germline V gene lookup returns CDR1 MNHNS and CDR2 SASEGT. The CDR3 is 13 residues long. The CDR3 DNA is TGTGCCAGCAGTGAACAGGGCAATCAGCCCCAGCATTTT. It translates to CASSEQGNQPQHF.

With respect to this clone: This likely stems from a read error, as it lies one base from a far larger clone. Other nucleotide sequences in the sample specify the same CDR3. V is TRBV7-2 and J is TRBJ1-1; D is uncertain. Germline V lookup: CDR1 SGHTA, CDR2 FQGNSA. The CDR3 contains 12 residues. CDR3 nucleotides: TGCGCCAGCAGCTTTGACTACAGTGAAGCTTTCTTT. Amino acids: CASSFDYSEAFF.

The count of this clone is one. The rearrangement joins TRBV5-4 to TRBJ1-6; tentatively, D is TRBD1 (5 bases). The CDR3 is 15 residues long. V dropped 0 bases and J dropped 10 bases, with 14 bases sitting between them. Germline values: CDR1 SGHNT, CDR2 YYREEE (reference sequence). CDR3 bases: TGTGCCAGCAGCTTGGCCGTAGGGGCGAAATCACCCCTCCACTTT. Translation: CASSLAVGAKSPLHF. Based on the CDR3 plus reference TRBV5-4 and TRBJ1-6, the full variable domain is ETGVTQSPTHLIKTRGQQVTLRCSSQSGHNTVSWYQQALGQGPQFIFQYYREEENGRGNFPPRFSGLQFPNYSSELNVNALELDDSALYLCASSLAVGAKSPLHFGNGTRLTVT.

As DNA, the CDR3 is TGTGCCATCAGTGAGTCTAGGACAGGGGGCACTGAAGCTTTCTTT. Its protein product is CAISESRTGGTEAFF. V and J are TRBV10-3 and TRBJ1-1; 10 bases are a match to TRBD1. The CDR3 length is 15 residues. Germline CDR1 is ENHRY and CDR2 is SYGVKD. Trimming removed 0 bases from V and 4 bases from J; junction bases left unmatched: 2.

This sequence joins TRBV5-1 and TRBJ2-3, with TRBD1 identical over 7 bases. The V and J ends lost 4 bases and 2 bases, in that order; junction bases with no gene match: 4. The CDR3 loop spans 14 amino acids. Germline CDR1 is SGHRS and CDR2 is YFSETQ. DNA of the CDR3: TGCGCCAGCAGCCCGGGACAGACCACAGATACGCAGTATTTT. This codes for CASSPGQTTDTQYF. Complete variable domain (other parts from reference TRBV5-1 and TRBJ2-3): KAGVTQTPRYLIKTRGQQVTLSCSPISGHRSVSWYQQTPGQGLQFLFEYFSETQRNKGNFPGRFSGRQFSNSRSEMNVSTLELGDSALYLCASSPGQTTDTQYFGPGTRLTVL.

The chain combines TRBV7-9 with TRBJ1-1; tentative D call: TRBD1 (5 bases). The CDR3 sequence is 13 residues long. V lost 5 bases, J lost 1 base, and 8 bases lay in between. The germline gives CDR1 SEHNR, CDR2 FQNEAQ (reference sequence). The DNA for the CDR3 is TGTGCCAGCAGCCGGGACGCGAACACTGAAGCTTTCTTT. Translated, it gives CASSRDANTEAFF. Full variable domain (remainder filled in from reference TRBV7-9 and TRBJ1-1): DTGVSQNPRHKITKRGQNVTFRCDPISEHNRLYWYRQTLGQGPEFLTYFQNEAQLEKSRLLSDRFSAERPKGSFSTLEIQRTEQGDSAMYLCASSRDANTEAFFGQGTRLTVV.

The genes are TRBV19 and TRBJ2-7, with D possibly TRBD2 on 7 matching bases. The germline gives CDR1 LNHDA, CDR2 SQIVND (reference sequence). The CDR3 has 14 residues. Trimming cost V 7 bases and J 2 bases, with 15 bases left between them. The CDR3: CASTSWEGAYEQYF. The CDR3 DNA sequence: TGTGCCAGTACCTCCTGGGAGGGGGCCTACGAGCAGTACTTC.

The rearrangement uses TRBV29-1 and TRBJ2-6; a possible D gene is TRBD1 (6 bases). CDR3 length: 14 residues. Per the germline V gene, CDR1 is SQVTM and CDR2 is ANQGSEA. The V end was cut by 6 bases, the J end by 0 bases, with 9 bases between. In nucleotides, the CDR3 is TGCAGCGTCGGACAGACCTCTGGGGCCAACGTCCTGACTTTC. It yields the protein CSVGQTSGANVLTF.

The chain carries TRBV23-1 and TRBJ2-7, with 7 bases fitting TRBD2. TRBV23-1 is classed as an ORF, of uncertain function. V shed 0 bases, J shed 7 bases, and the junction held 3 bases outside the gene matches. This CDR3 has 13 amino acids. CDR3 sequence (DNA): TGCGCCAGCAGTCAATCCGGGGGGTGGGAGCAGTACTTC. Translation gives CASSQSGGWEQYF.

The V gene is TRBV19, the J gene TRBJ1-2; D possibly corresponds to TRBD1 (6 bases). Germline CDR1 reads LNHDA; CDR2 reads SQIVND (reference sequence). This CDR3 region has 14 residues. CDR3 in amino acids: CASSRDTRNYGYTF. The CDR3 region has the DNA TGTGCATCCAGCCGGGACACACGGAACTATGGCTACACCTTC.

The V call is TRBV4-2, the J call TRBJ1-2; a weak D match, TRBD1 (6 bases). Trimming took 0 bases from V and 9 from J, leaving 17 bases between them. From germline, CDR1 is LGHNA and CDR2 YNFKEQ. The CDR3 has 15 residues. CDR3 residues: CASSQDHRGRDSYTF. The CDR3, as DNA: TGTGCCAGCAGCCAAGATCATAGAGGGAGGGACAGCTACACCTTC.

This clone was picked up a small number of times. The chain employs TRBV5-6 and TRBJ2-2, with TRBD2 identical over 13 bases. The CDR3 extends over 18 amino acids. V trimming: 0 bases; J trimming: 5 bases; junction bases outside the gene matches: 7. The germline gives CDR1 SGHDT, CDR2 YYEEEE. CDR3 sequence reads: CASSLGGAGLAGTGELFF. In nucleotides, the CDR3 is TGTGCCAGCAGCTTGGGGGGCGCGGGACTAGCGGGGACCGGGGAGCTGTTTTTT.